The rows below give T cell receptor beta chains drawn from one sample of a study of CD8 T cells in ankylosing spondylitis. TCRdb called the 5' RACE reads again in MiXCR, with one record for every CDR3 protein. Of under 550,000 distinct CDR3 sequences listed, approximately 26% are singletons. Source material: blood, either unsorted or a sorted T cell fraction (not recorded which). All receptors come from a male donor with ankylosing spondylitis. Both conserved end residues are part of each CDR3. A D gene is named only where the DNA matches it firmly. Size values are once, few and many counts, or a class for expanded clones, and some rows have none.

D gene: .
V gene: TRBV6-1
clone size: .
J gene: TRBJ1-1
CDR3 protein: CASSEERGITEAFF
CDR3 DNA: TGTGCCAGCAGTGAAGAACGGGGAATCACTGAAGCTTTCTTT

D gene: .
V gene: TRBV12-3/TRBV12-4
clone size: .
J gene: TRBJ2-1
CDR3 protein: CASTSTGYNEQFF
CDR3 DNA: TGTGCCAGCACTTCAACAGGGTACAATGAGCAGTTCTTC

D gene: .
V gene: TRBV6-1
clone size: .
J gene: TRBJ2-6
CDR3 protein: CASKAISGANVLTF
CDR3 DNA: TGTGCCAGCAAAGCGATCTCTGGGGCCAACGTCCTGACTTTC

D gene: TRBD1
V gene: TRBV29-1
clone size: .
J gene: TRBJ1-4
CDR3 protein: CSVEDNRGPREKLFF
CDR3 DNA: TGCAGCGTTGAAGATAACAGGGGGCCGAGAGAAAAACTGTTTTTT

D gene: .
V gene: TRBV16
clone size: few
J gene: TRBJ1-1
CDR3 protein: CASSQQPHDTEAFF
CDR3 DNA: TGTGCCAGCAGCCAACAGCCACATGACACTGAAGCTTTCTTT

D gene: .
V gene: TRBV12-3/TRBV12-4
clone size: .
J gene: TRBJ2-5
CDR3 protein: CASGLQGGETQYF
CDR3 DNA: TGTGCCAGCGGGTTACAGGGTGGGGAGACCCAGTACTTC

D gene: .
V gene: TRBV20-1
clone size: few
J gene: TRBJ1-6
CDR3 protein: CSVYRDSPLHF
CDR3 DNA: TGCAGTGTGTATCGGGATTCACCCCTCCACTTT

D gene: .
V gene: TRBV7-9
clone size: .
J gene: TRBJ2-1
CDR3 protein: CASSHGYLRYEQFF
CDR3 DNA: TGTGCCAGCAGCCATGGTTACCTAAGGTATGAGCAGTTCTTC

D gene: .
V gene: TRBV7-9
clone size: .
J gene: TRBJ1-3
CDR3 protein: CASIPTRTLSGNTIYF
CDR3 DNA: TGTGCCAGCATCCCGACACGGACTCTCTCTGGAAACACCATATATTTT

D gene: TRBD2
V gene: TRBV12-3/TRBV12-4
clone size: many
J gene: TRBJ2-3
CDR3 protein: CASTLPVGGRALYTDTQYF
CDR3 DNA: TGTGCCAGCACCCTCCCGGTCGGCGGGAGGGCCCTTTACACAGATACGCAGTATTTT

D gene: TRBD2
V gene: TRBV7-2
clone size: .
J gene: TRBJ2-5
CDR3 protein: CASSSRTSGAAATQYF
CDR3 DNA: TGTGCCAGCAGCTCCCGGACTAGCGGGGCGGCGGCGACCCAGTACTTC

D gene: .
V gene: TRBV20-1
clone size: few
J gene: TRBJ1-5
CDR3 protein: CSASEGMDQPQHF
CDR3 DNA: TGCAGTGCTAGCGAGGGAATGGACCAGCCCCAGCATTTT

D gene: .
V gene: TRBV27
clone size: few
J gene: TRBJ1-1
CDR3 protein: CASSPTRGTEAFF
CDR3 DNA: TGTGCCAGCAGTCCGACCAGGGGCACTGAAGCTTTCTTT

D gene: TRBD2
V gene: TRBV5-1
clone size: .
J gene: TRBJ2-1
CDR3 protein: CASSMGRTSGRANEQFF
CDR3 DNA: TGCGCCAGCAGCATGGGACGGACTAGCGGGAGGGCCAATGAGCAGTTCTTC

D gene: .
V gene: TRBV7-2
clone size: few
J gene: TRBJ2-7
CDR3 protein: CASSLLGGYEQYF
CDR3 DNA: TGTGCCAGCAGCTTATTAGGCGGCTACGAGCAGTACTTC

D gene: .
V gene: TRBV11-3
clone size: .
J gene: TRBJ2-2
CDR3 protein: CASSFKGAGELFF
CDR3 DNA: TGTGCCAGCAGCTTTAAAGGGGCCGGGGAGCTGTTTTTT

D gene: .
V gene: TRBV19
clone size: .
J gene: TRBJ2-5
CDR3 protein: CASSIRQNQETQYF
CDR3 DNA: TGTGCCAGTAGTATTAGACAGAACCAAGAGACCCAGTACTTC

D gene: .
V gene: TRBV20-1
clone size: few
J gene: TRBJ1-2
CDR3 protein: CSASSGTLGLYYTF
CDR3 DNA: TGCAGTGCTAGTTCCGGTACCCTCGGCTTATACTACACCTTC

D gene: .
V gene: TRBV27
clone size: .
J gene: TRBJ2-1
CDR3 protein: CASGNLKSSYNEQFF
CDR3 DNA: TGTGCCAGCGGAAATTTGAAGAGCTCCTACAATGAGCAGTTCTTC

D gene: .
V gene: TRBV4-2
clone size: few
J gene: TRBJ2-7
CDR3 protein: CASSQAGGIDSYEQYF
CDR3 DNA: TGTGCCAGCAGCCAAGCGGGCGGGATCGACTCCTACGAGCAGTACTTC

D gene: TRBD2
V gene: TRBV9
clone size: .
J gene: TRBJ2-3
CDR3 protein: CASSGTSGRATDTQYF
CDR3 DNA: TGTGCCAGTTCCGGGACTAGCGGGAGGGCCACAGATACGCAGTATTTT

D gene: TRBD2
V gene: TRBV20-1
clone size: few
J gene: TRBJ2-1
CDR3 protein: CSALPPSSGSYNEQFF
CDR3 DNA: TGCAGTGCTTTACCCCCTTCTAGCGGCTCCTACAATGAGCAGTTCTTC

D gene: TRBD1
V gene: TRBV10-2
clone size: .
J gene: TRBJ1-1
CDR3 protein: CASKSGGPEAFF
CDR3 DNA: TGCGCCAGCAAATCAGGGGGGCCTGAAGCTTTCTTT

D gene: .
V gene: TRBV5-5
clone size: many
J gene: TRBJ2-7
CDR3 protein: CASSLTGGGSYEQYF
CDR3 DNA: TGTGCCAGCAGCTTGACCGGGGGAGGATCCTACGAGCAGTACTTC

D gene: TRBD1
V gene: TRBV18
clone size: .
J gene: TRBJ2-1
CDR3 protein: CASSPPGGPQQFF
CDR3 DNA: TGTGCCAGCTCACCACCAGGGGGCCCCCAGCAGTTCTTC

D gene: TRBD2
V gene: TRBV19
clone size: once
J gene: TRBJ2-2
CDR3 protein: CASSSGSPTGELFF
CDR3 DNA: TGTGCCAGTAGTAGCGGGAGCCCCACCGGGGAGCTGTTTTTT

D gene: .
V gene: TRBV23-1
clone size: .
J gene: TRBJ1-4
CDR3 protein: CASSQRWMARRWEKLFF
CDR3 DNA: TGCGCCAGCAGTCAACGTTGGATGGCGCGGAGGTGGGAAAAACTGTTTTTT

D gene: TRBD1
V gene: TRBV12-3/TRBV12-4
clone size: .
J gene: TRBJ2-3
CDR3 protein: CASSQRTGKADTQYF
CDR3 DNA: TGTGCCAGCAGTCAAAGGACAGGGAAGGCAGATACGCAGTATTTT

D gene: .
V gene: TRBV12-3/TRBV12-4
clone size: few
J gene: TRBJ2-2
CDR3 protein: CASSLQGGGELFF
CDR3 DNA: TGTGCCAGCAGTTTACAGGGTGGCGGGGAGCTGTTTTTT

D gene: TRBD1
V gene: TRBV29-1
clone size: .
J gene: TRBJ2-5
CDR3 protein: CSVEAPGQGAETQYF
CDR3 DNA: TGCAGCGTTGAAGCCCCCGGACAGGGGGCGGAGACCCAGTACTTC

D gene: TRBD1
V gene: TRBV5-1
clone size: .
J gene: TRBJ1-1
CDR3 protein: CASSTGQGAATEAFF
CDR3 DNA: TGCGCCAGCAGCACAGGACAGGGGGCCGCCACTGAAGCTTTCTTT

D gene: TRBD2
V gene: TRBV3-1
clone size: .
J gene: TRBJ2-2
CDR3 protein: CTSSLASGYTGELFF
CDR3 DNA: TGTACCAGCAGCCTCGCTAGCGGCTACACCGGGGAGCTGTTTTTT

D gene: TRBD1
V gene: TRBV7-9
clone size: few
J gene: TRBJ2-3
CDR3 protein: CASSLVGATGTDTQYF
CDR3 DNA: TGTGCCAGCAGCTTAGTGGGGGCGACAGGGACAGATACGCAGTATTTT

D gene: TRBD1
V gene: TRBV19
clone size: .
J gene: TRBJ2-2
CDR3 protein: CASRILGQATTGELFF
CDR3 DNA: TGTGCCAGTAGGATCTTGGGACAGGCGACCACCGGGGAGCTGTTTTTT

D gene: .
V gene: TRBV12-3/TRBV12-4
clone size: many
J gene: TRBJ2-1
CDR3 protein: CASSSYNEQFF
CDR3 DNA: TGTGCCAGCAGCTCCTACAATGAGCAGTTCTTC

D gene: .
V gene: TRBV18
clone size: .
J gene: TRBJ2-3
CDR3 protein: CASSLNLASSTDTQYF
CDR3 DNA: TGTGCCAGCTCACTTAACCTAGCGAGCAGCACAGATACGCAGTATTTT

D gene: .
V gene: TRBV5-1
clone size: .
J gene: TRBJ1-1
CDR3 protein: CASSLYNSPNTEAFF
CDR3 DNA: TGCGCCAGCAGCTTGTATAACAGTCCGAACACTGAAGCTTTCTTT

D gene: TRBD2
V gene: TRBV13
clone size: .
J gene: TRBJ2-1
CDR3 protein: CASSDGTSDINEQFF
CDR3 DNA: TGTGCCAGCAGCGATGGGACTAGCGACATCAATGAGCAGTTCTTC

D gene: TRBD2
V gene: TRBV12-3/TRBV12-4
clone size: few
J gene: TRBJ2-3
CDR3 protein: CASILAAGAHTDTQYF
CDR3 DNA: TGTGCCAGCATCCTGGCAGCGGGAGCTCACACAGATACGCAGTATTTT

D gene: .
V gene: TRBV7-9
clone size: few
J gene: TRBJ1-2
CDR3 protein: CASSFGGGAGYTF
CDR3 DNA: TGTGCCAGCAGCTTCGGAGGAGGGGCTGGCTACACCTTC

D gene: .
V gene: TRBV4-1
clone size: many
J gene: TRBJ2-3
CDR3 protein: CASSHHGQSTDTQYF
CDR3 DNA: TGCGCCAGCAGCCACCATGGACAGAGCACAGATACGCAGTATTTT

D gene: .
V gene: TRBV7-6
clone size: few
J gene: TRBJ1-3
CDR3 protein: CASSRTDGNTIYF
CDR3 DNA: TGTGCCAGCAGCCGTACTGACGGAAACACCATATATTTT

D gene: .
V gene: TRBV20-1
clone size: .
J gene: TRBJ1-1
CDR3 protein: CSARKVLGGSAEAFF
CDR3 DNA: TGCAGTGCTAGAAAGGTATTAGGGGGGTCAGCTGAAGCTTTCTTT

D gene: .
V gene: TRBV5-1
clone size: .
J gene: TRBJ1-2
CDR3 protein: CASSLAVEDGYTF
CDR3 DNA: TGCGCCAGCAGCTTGGCCGTGGAAGACGGCTACACCTTC

D gene: TRBD1
V gene: TRBV12-3/TRBV12-4
clone size: few
J gene: TRBJ2-1
CDR3 protein: CASSARRQGDYNEQFF
CDR3 DNA: TGTGCCAGCAGCGCTCGGAGGCAGGGGGATTACAATGAGCAGTTCTTC

D gene: TRBD2
V gene: TRBV20-1
clone size: .
J gene: TRBJ2-2
CDR3 protein: CSASGAGDTGELFF
CDR3 DNA: TGCAGTGCTAGCGGGGCGGGGGACACCGGGGAGCTGTTTTTT

D gene: .
V gene: TRBV29-1
clone size: .
J gene: TRBJ1-3
CDR3 protein: CSVEDRKRNTIYF
CDR3 DNA: TGCAGCGTTGAAGATAGGAAGAGGAACACCATATATTTT

D gene: .
V gene: TRBV7-2
clone size: few
J gene: TRBJ2-2
CDR3 protein: CASSLAGLPIGDTGELFF
CDR3 DNA: TGTGCCAGCAGCTTAGCCGGGCTGCCTATCGGGGACACCGGGGAGCTGTTTTTT

D gene: .
V gene: TRBV3-1
clone size: once
J gene: TRBJ1-6
CDR3 protein: CASSPEREGSPLHF
CDR3 DNA: TGTGCCAGCAGCCCAGAGAGAGAGGGCTCACCCCTCCACTTT

D gene: TRBD1
V gene: TRBV12-3/TRBV12-4
clone size: few
J gene: TRBJ1-1
CDR3 protein: CASSFEPGQGTEAFF
CDR3 DNA: TGTGCCAGCAGTTTCGAGCCGGGACAGGGCACTGAAGCTTTCTTT

D gene: .
V gene: TRBV5-1
clone size: .
J gene: TRBJ1-2
CDR3 protein: CASSNGGHDGYTF
CDR3 DNA: TGCGCCAGCAGTAACGGGGGGCATGATGGCTACACCTTC

D gene: .
V gene: TRBV29-1
clone size: few
J gene: TRBJ1-5
CDR3 protein: CSVAQTGTNQPQHF
CDR3 DNA: TGCAGCGTTGCACAGACAGGCACCAATCAGCCCCAGCATTTT

D gene: TRBD1
V gene: TRBV5-1
clone size: once
J gene: TRBJ2-3
CDR3 protein: CASTGQASDTQYF
CDR3 DNA: TGCGCCAGCACGGGACAGGCCTCAGATACGCAGTATTTT

D gene: .
V gene: TRBV5-1
clone size: many
J gene: TRBJ1-2
CDR3 protein: CASSLVSAGSGYTF
CDR3 DNA: TGCGCCAGCAGCTTGGTGTCGGCAGGTAGCGGCTACACCTTC

D gene: TRBD2
V gene: TRBV12-3/TRBV12-4
clone size: few
J gene: TRBJ2-5
CDR3 protein: CASSRRTSGKETQYF
CDR3 DNA: TGTGCCAGCAGTCGGCGGACTAGCGGGAAGGAGACCCAGTACTTC

D gene: .
V gene: TRBV4-1
clone size: many
J gene: TRBJ2-7
CDR3 protein: CASSQDYRYEQYF
CDR3 DNA: TGCGCCAGCAGCCAAGATTACCGATACGAGCAGTACTTC

D gene: .
V gene: TRBV20-1
clone size: .
J gene: TRBJ2-1
CDR3 protein: CSAREGGWEQFF
CDR3 DNA: TGCAGTGCTAGAGAAGGGGGATGGGAGCAGTTCTTC

D gene: TRBD1
V gene: TRBV24-1
clone size: .
J gene: TRBJ2-1
CDR3 protein: CATSDLGQGAGEQFF
CDR3 DNA: TGTGCCACCAGTGATCTGGGACAGGGGGCGGGTGAGCAGTTCTTC

D gene: .
V gene: TRBV20-1
clone size: few
J gene: TRBJ1-6
CDR3 protein: CSAPVASANSPLHF
CDR3 DNA: TGCAGTGCCCCTGTGGCCTCGGCGAATTCACCCCTCCACTTT